This T cell receptor beta chain originates from a study of T cell changes during pregnancy in multiple sclerosis. Germline-derived CDR1 and CDR2 are SNHLY and FYNNEI. V lost 3 bases, J lost 4 bases, and 9 bases lay in between. The CDR3 extends over 13 amino acids. Here immunoSEQ multiplex PCR was the method, and the copy in TCRdb shows in-frame clones only, minus some. The sample lists approximately 100,000 clones; around nine tenths were seen once. This clonotype was obtained from a female donor with multiple sclerosis, enrolled in a pregnancy study. The rearrangement joins TRBV2 to TRBJ1-1, with D possibly being TRBD1 (5 bases). The source material was peripheral blood, sampled in the second trimester of pregnancy. In DNA form, the CDR3 reads TGTGCCAGCAGTGAGGGGGGGAGCACTGAAGCTTTCTTT. This sequence encodes CASSEGGSTEAFF.